This T cell receptor (beta chain) originates from a study of T cell responses to AZD1222 COVID-19 vaccine. General study findings and limits: Nearly half of the spike-specific TCRs reportedly recognize variant regions that carry no mutations.

TCRdb keeps only in-frame clones here, not all; method: immunoSEQ multiplex PCR. The sample yields 150,000 to 200,000 clones, roughly 88% seen once. Germline lookup yields CDR1 SGHAT and CDR2 FQDESV (reference sequence). The CDR3 sequence is 15 residues long. Trimming stripped 4 bases from V and 5 bases from J, with 17 bases between. A note on this clone: Its antigen is as yet unknown.

The sequences come from peripheral blood, collected on day 0 of AZD1222 vaccination. V usage is TRBV11-1 and J usage is TRBJ2-5; D perhaps matches TRBD2 (6 bases). This receptor was obtained from an adult in good health. CDR3 in amino acids: CASSSRGGISETQYF. DNA of the CDR3: TGTGCCAGCAGCTCCCGCGGAGGGATCTCGGAGACCCAGTACTTC.